These 30 T cell receptor beta chains originate from one sample sequenced in a study of T cells in Graves' hyperthyroidism and ophthalmopathy. Template material for amplifying TCR beta CDR3 regions consisted of RNA transcripts. When the TCR CDR3 underwent first-round RT-PCR, the HTBI primer set was used. TCRdb processed the multiplex PCR reads anew with MiXCR; each CDR3 protein has one entry. The repertoire includes fewer than 55,000 distinct CDR3 sequences, roughly 51% of them detected once, and under 35% sits in the top ten. What was sequenced was peripheral blood or thyroid tissue (not recorded which). Receptors were obtained from a man aged 18 to 30 with Graves' hyperthyroidism.

The gene calls are TRBV2 and TRBJ1-4; D is undetermined. The germline V and J ends were trimmed by 1 base and 8 bases, with 2 bases remaining between them. The length of the CDR3 is 11 residues. CDR1 is SNHLY and CDR2 is FYNNEI in the germline V gene. The CDR3 reads CASSEEEKLFF. The CDR3 bases are TGTGCCAGCAGTGAAGAGGAAAAACTGTTTTTT.

The chain links TRBV7-9 to TRBJ2-5, with 9 bases matching TRBD2. V lost 5 bases to trimming and J lost 4 bases; unmatched junction nucleotides: 8. The CDR3 spans 15 residues. Germline V CDR1 and CDR2: SEHNR, FQNEAQ (reference sequence). CDR3 amino acids: CASSIPGLAGETQYF. CDR3 bases: TGTGCCAGCAGCATACCGGGACTAGCTGGAGAGACCCAGTACTTC. Variable domain in full (rest from reference TRBV7-9 and TRBJ2-5): DTGVSQNPRHKITKRGQNVTFRCDPISEHNRLYWYRQTLGQGPEFLTYFQNEAQLEKSRLLSDRFSAERPKGSFSTLEIQRTEQGDSAMYLCASSIPGLAGETQYFGPGTRLLVL.

This clonotype was seen a single time. The germline gene is not matched at one end of the junction; a read error may be the cause. The rearrangement uses TRBV2 and TRBJ1-4; 8 bases fit TRBD1. This CDR3 contains 12 residues. Germline V CDR1 and CDR2: SNHLY, FYNNEI. The CDR3 region is CASSGTDRGESF. The CDR3 nucleotides read TGTGCCAGCAGTGGCACTGACAGGGGAGAATCCTTT.

By sample fraction, this clonotype is medium-sized. The chain is built from TRBV25-1 and TRBJ1-6, with 8 bases aligning to TRBD1. This CDR3 spans 14 amino acids. V shed 8 bases and J 9 bases; nucleotides not matched to a gene: 9. Germline V lookup: CDR1 MGHDK, CDR2 SYGVNS. For the CDR3, the DNA is TGTGCCAGCCAAAAGACAGGGGAAACTTCACCCCTCCACTTT. As protein: CASQKTGETSPLHF.

This clonotype was seen repeatedly, ten times or more. The chain carries TRBV7-8 and TRBJ2-3, with D maybe TRBD1 (5 bases). The CDR3 consists of 13 residues. V lost 8 bases and J 2 bases, leaving 11 bases between the germline ends. Germline V gene data show CDR1 as SGHVS and CDR2 as FQNEAQ. The CDR3 DNA is TGTGCCAGCTGGACACCAGCCACAGATACGCAGTATTTT. It yields the protein CASWTPATDTQYF.

This chain joins TRBV9 and TRBJ1-5; D may be TRBD1 (6 bases). Germline V gene sequence: CDR1 SGDLS, CDR2 YYNGEE. V was clipped by 3 bases and J by 13 bases, with 14 bases between them. The CDR3 contains 12 residues. The CDR3 nucleotides are TGTGCCAGCAGCGCCGCGGGGGGCACGCAGCATTTT. Protein product: CASSAAGGTQHF.

This clonotype has a handful of counts. V gene TRBV30 combines with J gene TRBJ1-1; TRBD1 matches 10 bases. The CDR3 spans 17 residues. Losses at the gene ends were 1 base for V and 3 bases for J; bases not matched to a gene: 11. The germline V gene encodes CDR1 GTSNPN and CDR2 SVGIG (reference sequence). This CDR3 is CAWSAFRDRGGDTEAFF. The CDR3 DNA is TGTGCCTGGAGTGCATTCCGGGACAGGGGAGGGGACACTGAAGCTTTCTTT.

This clonotype has at least ten counts. The J gene is TRBJ1-6, the V gene TRBV28; D unresolved. From germline, CDR1 is MDHEN and CDR2 SYDVKM. V lost 4 bases to trimming and J lost 5 bases, with 9 bases between them. The CDR3 consists of 14 residues. In nucleotides, the CDR3 is TGTGCCAGCAGTTCAGTCGGCAATAATTCACCCCTCCACTTT. Its protein is CASSSVGNNSPLHF.

The chain combines TRBV29-1 with TRBJ1-6; D is unclear. This CDR3 has 12 residues. CDR1 SQVTM and CDR2 ANQGSEA come from the germline V gene. Trimming left V 4 bases short and J 7 bases short, with 8 bases between. CDR3 protein: CSVGAPNSPLHF. For the CDR3, the DNA is TGCAGCGTTGGGGCGCCGAATTCACCCCTCCACTTT.

The rearrangement links TRBV5-6 to TRBJ1-4, with D tentatively TRBD1 (5 bases). V was shortened by 4 bases and J by 0 bases, with 19 bases between the two germline ends. This CDR3 is built from 18 residues. In germline, CDR1 is SGHDT, CDR2 YYEEEE. Here the CDR3 reads CASSPSGTLRATNEKLFF. DNA for the CDR3: TGTGCCAGCAGCCCATCCGGGACGCTCAGGGCAACTAATGAAAAACTGTTTTTT. Using reference TRBV5-6 and TRBJ1-4 for the parts outside the CDR3, the full variable domain is DAGVTQSPTHLIKTRGQQVTLRCSPKSGHDTVSWYQQALGQGPQFIFQYYEEEERQRGNFPDRFSGHQFPNYSSELNVNALLLGDSALYLCASSPSGTLRATNEKLFFGSGTQLSVL.

There are many counts of this clonotype. V gene TRBV6-6 combines with J gene TRBJ1-5, with D unresolved. The CDR3 runs 14 residues. The V and J ends lost 9 bases and 2 bases respectively, with 14 bases between them. Germline V lookup: CDR1 MNHNY, CDR2 SVGAGI (reference sequence). Written as DNA, the CDR3 is TGTGCCAGTCAGGAAGGGTATGGCAATCAGCCCCAGCATTTT. It specifies CASQEGYGNQPQHF.

This chain links TRBV28 with TRBJ2-3, with D possibly TRBD1 on 5 matching bases. This CDR3 has 14 amino acids. The V gene's germline CDR1 is MDHEN and CDR2 SYDVKM. V lost 3 bases to trimming and J lost 2 bases, with 9 bases between them. CDR3 residues: CASSFAGFTDTQYF. In DNA form, the CDR3 reads TGTGCCAGCAGTTTTGCAGGGTTCACAGATACGCAGTATTTT. Full variable domain (outside the CDR3, taken from reference TRBV28 and TRBJ2-3): DVKVTQSSRYLVKRTGEKVFLECVQDMDHENMFWYRQDPGLGLRLIYFSYDVKMKEKGDIPEGYSVSREKKERFSLILESASTNQTSMYLCASSFAGFTDTQYFGPGTRLTVL.

On this clonotype: Sequence at one end of the junction differs from germline and may be a read error. This sequence joins TRBV19 and TRBJ2-2; 7 bases line up with TRBD1. Germline CDR1 and CDR2: LNHDA and SQIVND (reference sequence). This CDR3 region has 15 residues. CDR3 region: CASSPGQLSTRELFF. CDR3 DNA sequence: TGTGCCAGTAGTCCGGGACAGCTGAGCACCAGGGAGCTGTTTTTT.

This clonotype was found many times. J is TRBJ1-1 and V is TRBV15; D gene unclear. The CDR3 length is 16 residues. Germline CDR1 and CDR2: LNHNV and YYDKDF (reference sequence). V was pared by 0 bases and J by 6 bases, with 17 bases between. The chain's CDR3 is CATSRDLLGSRAEAFF. In DNA, the CDR3 is TGTGCCACCAGCAGAGATCTATTGGGGTCCCGCGCTGAAGCTTTCTTT.

The CDR3 sequence: CASSARTSGGETQYF. DNA for the CDR3: TGTGCCAGCAGCGCCCGGACTAGCGGAGGAGAGACCCAGTACTTC. The chain joins TRBV4-2 to TRBJ2-5; 10 bases are a match to TRBD2. V lost 5 bases and J lost 4; bases outside the gene matches: 7. CDR1 and CDR2 (germline): LGHNA, YNFKEQ. The CDR3 is 15 residues long.

This clonotype showed up just a few times. This chain links TRBV24-1 with TRBJ2-5; 11 nucleotides agree with TRBD2. V lost 3 bases, J lost 5 bases, and 13 bases stayed unmatched. This CDR3 contains 18 residues. Germline loops: CDR1 KGHDR, CDR2 SFDVKD. CDR3 coding DNA: TGTGCCACCAGTGATACTAGCGGGAGTTTAGGCGGCCGGGAGACCCAGTACTTC. It codes for CATSDTSGSLGGRETQYF.

This clonotype was seen repeatedly, ten times or more. The V and J genes are TRBV28 and TRBJ2-2, with D possibly TRBD2 on 5 matching bases. The CDR3 sequence is 14 residues long. Germline V gives CDR1 MDHEN, CDR2 SYDVKM. Trimming removed 8 bases from V and 5 bases from J, with 15 bases in between. Here the CDR3 reads CASWGTAETGELFF. CDR3 DNA: TGTGCCAGCTGGGGTACAGCGGAGACCGGGGAGCTGTTTTTT.

This clonotype was observed a single time. The rearrangement uses TRBV20-1 and TRBJ2-7; 10 bases align to TRBD1. Germline V gene data show CDR1 as DFQATT and CDR2 as SNEGSKA (reference sequence). CDR3 size: 14 residues. Losses at the gene ends were 3 bases for V and 0 bases for J; bases not matched to a gene: 2. CDR3: CSASRTGGSYEQYF. The CDR3 DNA reads TGCAGTGCTAGTCGGACAGGGGGCTCCTACGAGCAGTACTTC.

The chain joins TRBV20-1 to TRBJ2-7; TRBD2 aligns across 10 bases. The V segment lost 0 bases and the J segment 7 bases; nucleotides outside the gene matches: 9. There are 15 residues in the CDR3. CDR1 and CDR2 (germline): DFQATT, SNEGSKA (reference sequence). CDR3 DNA: TGCAGTGCTAGAGATTCGCTAGCGGGAGTAGTTGAGCAGTACTTC. Translated, it gives CSARDSLAGVVEQYF.

This rearrangement joins TRBV25-1 to TRBJ1-1, with D unclear. Trimming left V 3 bases short and J 1 base short, with 12 bases between. Germline assignment: CDR1 MGHDK and CDR2 SYGVNS. This CDR3 comprises 15 residues. This CDR3 is CASSDGRAPNTEAFF. The CDR3 DNA sequence: TGTGCCAGCAGTGATGGTAGGGCACCGAACACTGAAGCTTTCTTT.

This clonotype was seen repeatedly, ten times or more. The chain carries TRBV5-1 and TRBJ1-3; D gene uncertain. Germline CDR1 is SGHRS and CDR2 is YFSETQ. V lost 4 bases to trimming and J lost 3 bases, with 14 bases between them. The CDR3 runs to 15 residues. CDR3 sequence reads: CASSLNSGSGNTIYF. DNA of the CDR3: TGCGCCAGCAGCCTAAATTCCGGGAGTGGAAACACCATATATTTT.

This rearrangement joins TRBV5-1 to TRBJ1-4, with unresolved D. Germline CDR1 reads SGHRS; CDR2 reads YFSETQ. The CDR3 covers 15 residues. The ends were cut back, 0 bases at V and 6 bases at J, with 12 bases in the middle. CDR3 nucleotides: TGCGCCAGCAGCTTGGCCGGTACGACGGATGAAAAACTGTTTTTT. Protein sequence: CASSLAGTTDEKLFF.

This clonotype was picked up one time. The chain couples TRBV25-1 to TRBJ1-2; D remains unclear. Germline values: CDR1 MGHDK, CDR2 SYGVNS. V gave up 0 bases and J gave up 2 bases, with 7 bases separating them. This CDR3 comprises 14 residues. This CDR3 is CASSEYALNYGYTF. Written as DNA, the CDR3 is TGTGCCAGCAGTGAATACGCGTTGAACTATGGCTACACCTTC.

This clonotype was counted between two and nine times. The J gene is TRBJ1-3, the V gene TRBV30; D is unclear. V lost 4 bases to trimming and J lost 0 bases, with 7 bases between them. The CDR3 is made up of 13 amino acids. Germline CDR1 and CDR2: GTSNPN and SVGIG (reference sequence). The CDR3 protein is CAWTTGSGNTIYF. The CDR3 DNA reads as TGTGCCTGGACTACCGGCTCTGGAAACACCATATATTTT.

The chain has TRBV20-1 and TRBJ2-5; the D gene is possibly TRBD2 (6 bases). V was cut by 3 bases and J by 4 bases, with 21 bases left in between. The CDR3 consists of 16 residues. Looked up from germline, CDR1 is DFQATT and CDR2 is SNEGSKA (reference sequence). The chain's CDR3 is CSARMGRGGMGETQYF. CDR3 DNA sequence: TGCAGTGCTAGGATGGGAAGGGGAGGAATGGGAGAGACCCAGTACTTC.

This clonotype was picked up many times. The J gene is TRBJ2-3, the V gene TRBV5-1; TRBD2 agrees at 9 bases. The germline V gene encodes CDR1 SGHRS and CDR2 YFSETQ. The CDR3 spans 14 residues. Trimming removed 6 bases from V and 5 bases from J; junction bases left unmatched: 7. CDR3 in amino acids: CASNGGGAGDTQYF. CDR3 bases: TGCGCCAGCAATGGCGGGGGGGCAGGAGATACGCAGTATTTT.

This clonotype was seen ten or more times. The chain links TRBV4-1 to TRBJ2-7; D remains unclear. Trimming took 3 bases from V and 3 from J, leaving 18 bases between them. The CDR3 runs 16 residues. Germline assignment: CDR1 MGHRA and CDR2 YSYEKL. The CDR3 region has the DNA TGCGCCAGCAGCCATACCGACTTCTTCCTCTTCTACGAGCAGTACTTC. Translation: CASSHTDFFLFYEQYF.

The chain uses TRBV15 and TRBJ1-2; maybe TRBD1 (6 bases). This CDR3 comprises 14 residues. Trimming took off 3 bases at V and 7 bases at J, with 15 bases between the two ends. Germline CDR1 and CDR2: LNHNV and YYDKDF (reference sequence). Here the CDR3 reads CATSRDTGTSGYTF. Here the CDR3 DNA reads TGTGCCACCAGCAGGGACACAGGGACTTCTGGCTACACCTTC.

In its sample, this clonotype was seen many times. The chain joins TRBV5-6 to TRBJ1-2; D is ambiguous. Germline CDR1 reads SGHDT; CDR2 reads YYEEEE. V lost 6 bases and J 5 bases, leaving 14 bases between the germline ends. The CDR3 totals 13 residues. The CDR3: CASTGIGGYGYTF. CDR3 coding DNA: TGTGCCAGCACCGGGATTGGAGGGTATGGCTACACCTTC.

The sample holds many counts of this clonotype. V usage is TRBV7-3 and J usage is TRBJ2-3; 7 nucleotides agree with TRBD2. This CDR3 comprises 15 residues. V lost 0 bases to trimming and J lost 2 bases; unmatched junction nucleotides: 2. Germline V CDR1 and CDR2: SGHTA, FQGTGA. The CDR3 sequence is CASSLTGGITDTQYF. CDR3 DNA: TGTGCCAGCAGCTTAACGGGGGGGATCACAGATACGCAGTATTTT.